Below, 9 T cell receptor beta chains from the same sample are listed, as sequenced in a study of T-cell memory formation after mild COVID-19. TCRdb re-called the 5' RACE reads through MiXCR, storing one row per CDR3 protein. This sample has approximately 400,000 distinct CDR3 sequences; around 17% occur once, and the top ten carry around a fifth. Material for sequencing was PBMCs or a T cell subset sorted from them (not recorded which). All receptors come from a young man who had mild COVID-19 (a few samples of this study predate the infection). Cell type and time point are not known.

This clonotype was counted ten times or more. The chain uses TRBV3-1 and TRBJ2-2; a possible D gene is TRBD2 (5 bases). V was shortened by 4 bases and J by 10 bases, with 13 bases between the two germline ends. Germline assignment: CDR1 LGHDT and CDR2 YNNKEL (reference sequence). The length of the CDR3 is 13 residues. CDR3 sequence: CASSRTSQEELFF. CDR3 bases: TGTGCCAGCAGCCGGACTTCACAAGAGGAGCTGTTTTTT.

This clonotype was seen a few times. The chain recombines TRBV7-9 with TRBJ2-1; D unclear. CDR3 size: 13 residues. CDR1 is SEHNR, CDR2 FQNEAQ, per germline (reference sequence). V was clipped by 7 bases and J by 3 bases, with 10 bases between them. In DNA, the CDR3 is TGTGCCAGCAACCCCCCAGGCTACAATGAGCAGTTCTTC. Encoded protein: CASNPPGYNEQFF. Using reference TRBV7-9 and TRBJ2-1 for the parts outside the CDR3, the full variable domain is DTGVSQNPRHKITKRGQNVTFRCDPISEHNRLYWYRQTLGQGPEFLTYFQNEAQLEKSRLLSDRFSAERPKGSFSTLEIQRTEQGDSAMYLCASNPPGYNEQFFGPGTRLTVL.

This clonotype has just a few counts. The V gene is TRBV29-1, the J gene TRBJ2-2, with 9 bases fitting TRBD2. The CDR3 has 16 residues. V gave up 5 bases and J gave up 6 bases; unmatched junction bases: 13. Per the germline V gene, CDR1 is SQVTM and CDR2 is ANQGSEA. The CDR3 is CSVILAGAGGSGELFF. CDR3 DNA sequence: TGCAGCGTTATATTAGCGGGGGCCGGCGGGTCCGGGGAGCTGTTTTTT.

The chain employs TRBV7-9 and TRBJ2-3; 14 bases agree with TRBD2. Germline-derived CDR1 and CDR2 are SEHNR and FQNEAQ (reference sequence). The junction had 7 bases not matched to a gene; V was cut back by 4 bases and J by 7 bases. The CDR3 has 16 amino acids. Here the CDR3 reads CASSSGLAGVGHTQYF. In DNA, the CDR3 is TGTGCCAGCAGCTCGGGACTAGCGGGGGTCGGGCATACGCAGTATTTT.

The chain couples TRBV4-2 to TRBJ2-3, with D maybe TRBD2 (6 bases). There are 16 residues in the CDR3. The V and J ends lost 1 base and 2 bases respectively, with 13 bases between them. From germline, CDR1 is LGHNA and CDR2 YNFKEQ. The CDR3, as DNA: TGTGCCAGCAGCCAAGGGAGGGGTCCCCACACAGATACGCAGTATTTT. This codes for CASSQGRGPHTDTQYF.

This clonotype turned up a few times. This chain uses TRBV12-3 or TRBV12-4 with TRBJ1-1, with D hard to call. The CDR3 runs to 13 residues. Trimming stripped 3 bases from V and 11 bases from J, with 16 bases between. CDR3 nucleotide sequence: TGTGCCAGCAGTTTGCGGGGATTGTTAGGGGCTTTCTTT. Protein: CASSLRGLLGAFF.

The chain is built from TRBV29-1 and TRBJ2-6; D not certain. Trimming removed 4 bases from V and 2 bases from J, with 9 bases in between. Germline CDR1 SQVTM, CDR2 ANQGSEA. The CDR3 runs to 14 residues. The CDR3: CSVGQETGANVLTF. CDR3 nucleotides: TGCAGCGTTGGTCAGGAAACTGGGGCCAACGTCCTGACTTTC.

The table lists this clonotype with a few counts. This rearrangement joins TRBV5-1 to TRBJ2-3, with 12 bases lining up with TRBD2. J lost 6 bases, V lost 4 bases, and 3 bases had no gene match. The CDR3 consists of 14 residues. CDR1 SGHRS and CDR2 YFSETQ come from the germline V gene. CDR3 loop: CASSRTSGADTQYF. The CDR3 DNA is TGCGCCAGCAGCCGGACTAGCGGGGCCGATACGCAGTATTTT.

The gene calls are TRBV7-9 and TRBJ2-2; perhaps D is TRBD1 or TRBD2 (5 bases each). The CDR3 is 16 residues long. Germline V gives CDR1 SEHNR, CDR2 FQNEAQ (reference sequence). Deletions cut 5 bases from V and 4 bases from J, with 17 bases between. The CDR3 DNA is TGTGCCAGCAGCCTGGGACGGGAACTAGTCACCGGGGAGCTGTTTTTT. Translating it yields CASSLGRELVTGELFF.